A single sample is the source of the 23 T cell receptor beta chains below, sequenced in a study of blood T cell repertoires in COVID-19. Clones were sequenced by immunoSEQ multiplex PCR, and TCRdb holds only the in-frame ones, with some missing. The top ten clones hold 28% of a sample with around 71,000 clones, approximately 80% of them seen once. The sequenced sample was peripheral blood. The receptor set was obtained from a man aged 65-85 years with acute or convalescent COVID-19.

The CDR3: CSAKNRAGNTIYF. DNA of the CDR3: TGCAGCGCGAAGAACAGGGCTGGAAACACCATATATTTT. The gene calls are TRBV29-1 and TRBJ1-3; TRBD1 might be the D (6 bases). The CDR3 contains 13 residues. The germline V gene encodes CDR1 SQVTM and CDR2 ANQGSEA. V dropped 7 bases and J dropped 2 bases, with 12 bases sitting between them.

Regarding this clone: The sample holds other DNA sequences that translate to the same CDR3. V and J are TRBV5-4 and TRBJ1-2, with a weak D call TRBD1 (6 bases). CDR3 length: 14 amino acids. V dropped 0 bases and J dropped 2 bases, with 8 bases sitting between them. Germline V gene data show CDR1 as SGHNT and CDR2 as YYREEE (reference sequence). The CDR3 bases are TGTGCCAGCAGCTTGGCCGGACAGAACTATGGCTACACCTTC. It yields the protein CASSLAGQNYGYTF.

In its sample, this clone was seen a few times. This chain connects TRBV7-9 to TRBJ2-7; maybe TRBD1 (6 bases). Germline V lookup: CDR1 SEHNR, CDR2 FQNEAQ (reference sequence). There are 13 residues in the CDR3. Trimming removed 6 bases at V and 1 base at J, with 10 bases between. DNA for the CDR3: TGTGCCAGCAGTTGGGGGCAGTCCTACGAGCAGTACTTC. Amino acid sequence: CASSWGQSYEQYF.

This clone was recorded a few times. This chain joins TRBV4-2 and TRBJ2-2; D gene unclear. Germline CDR1 reads LGHNA; CDR2 reads YNFKEQ. This CDR3 is 14 amino acids long. Trimming stripped 4 bases from V and 1 base from J, with 7 bases between. This chain's CDR3 is CASSPLENTGELFF. The CDR3 coding sequence is TGTGCCAGCAGCCCTCTAGAGAACACCGGGGAGCTGTTTTTT.

V gene TRBV4-1 combines with J gene TRBJ2-5; unclear D gene. CDR1 is MGHRA and CDR2 is YSYEKL in the germline V gene. CDR3 length: 15 residues. The V gene lost 0 bases and the J gene lost 4 bases, with 12 bases spanning the gap. DNA for the CDR3: TGCGCCAGCAGCCAAGATCGCGCTCCTGGAGAGACCCAGTACTTC. It yields the protein CASSQDRAPGETQYF.

This sequence joins TRBV5-4 and TRBJ1-3, with 7 bases that match TRBD1. This CDR3 is 15 amino acids long. Germline V gives CDR1 SGHNT, CDR2 YYREEE (reference sequence). Trimming took 5 bases from V and 4 from J; bases not matched to a gene: 9. The CDR3 region is CASRDPGQTGNTIYF. As DNA, the CDR3 is TGTGCCAGCAGGGATCCGGGACAGACAGGAAACACCATATATTTT.

The chain has TRBV5-1 and TRBJ1-1; D is ambiguous. Trimming cost V 0 bases and J 0 bases, with 9 bases left between them. Germline assignment: CDR1 SGHRS and CDR2 YFSETQ. The CDR3 is 15 amino acids. The CDR3 spells CASSLGADMNTEAFF. In DNA form, the CDR3 reads TGCGCCAGCAGCTTGGGGGCCGACATGAACACTGAAGCTTTCTTT.

The V call is TRBV6-2 or TRBV6-3, the J call TRBJ2-1, with TRBD2 matching 7 bases. The germline CDR1 and CDR2 sequences are MNHEY and SVGEGT. V lost 0 bases to trimming and J lost 4 bases; unmatched junction nucleotides: 12. The CDR3 is made up of 18 amino acids. CDR3 nucleotide sequence: TGTGCCAGCAGTTACTCGCACGGAGGGACTATAACTTACAATGAGCAGTTCTTC. Translated: CASSYSHGGTITYNEQFF.

This clone was detected once. The V call is TRBV5-4, the J call TRBJ2-1; 8 bases line up with TRBD2. The V gene end was trimmed by 3 bases and the J gene end by 8 bases; junction bases not matched to a gene: 10. The CDR3 has 15 amino acids. Per germline, CDR1 SGHNT and CDR2 YYREEE (reference sequence). The DNA for the CDR3 is TGTGCCAGCAGCTCAAAAGCGGGAGCTCTCGATGAGCAGTTCTTC. Encoded protein: CASSSKAGALDEQFF. The full variable domain, completed using reference TRBV5-4 and TRBJ2-1, is ETGVTQSPTHLIKTRGQQVTLRCSSQSGHNTVSWYQQALGQGPQFIFQYYREEENGRGNFPPRFSGLQFPNYSSELNVNALELDDSALYLCASSSKAGALDEQFFGPGTRLTVL.

The rearrangement joins TRBV6-5 to TRBJ2-7, with 7 bases matching TRBD2. Trimming cost V 0 bases and J 2 bases; bases outside gene matches: 4. Per germline, CDR1 MNHEY and CDR2 SVGAGI. The CDR3 is 15 residues long. CDR3 loop: CASSYSRGSAYEQYF. The DNA for the CDR3 is TGTGCCAGCAGTTACTCGCGGGGGAGTGCCTACGAGCAGTACTTC.

V gene TRBV5-4 combines with J gene TRBJ1-1; D is unresolved. V lost 4 bases and J lost 1, with 8 bases in between. The CDR3 extends over 13 amino acids. Germline lookup yields CDR1 SGHNT and CDR2 YYREEE (reference sequence). In DNA, the CDR3 is TGTGCCAGCAGCCCCGGAGGGAACACTGAAGCTTTCTTT. It specifies CASSPGGNTEAFF.

The rearrangement joins TRBV6-5 to TRBJ1-6; 8 nucleotides align to TRBD1. The J segment lost 8 bases and the V segment lost 6 bases, leaving 9 bases of the junction unmatched. Germline V gene data show CDR1 as MNHEY and CDR2 as SVGAGI. The CDR3 consists of 15 residues. The CDR3 reads CASSYTTGDDSPLHF. The DNA for the CDR3 is TGTGCCAGCAGCTACACGACAGGGGACGATTCACCCCTCCACTTT.

The chain has TRBV19 and TRBJ2-7, with 8 bases matching TRBD2. CDR3 length: 13 amino acids. The V gene's germline CDR1 is LNHDA and CDR2 SQIVND (reference sequence). Trimming at V came to 6 bases and at J to 5 bases, leaving 6 bases not matched to a gene. CDR3 amino acids: CASRNSGGDEQYF. Here the CDR3 DNA reads TGTGCCAGTAGAAACAGCGGGGGTGACGAGCAGTACTTC. The complete variable domain, with remaining parts taken from reference TRBV19 and TRBJ2-7, reads DGGITQSPKYLFRKEGQNVTLSCEQNLNHDAMYWYRQDPGQGLRLIYYSQIVNDFQKGDIAEGYSVSREKKESFPLTVTSAQKNPTAFYLCASRNSGGDEQYFGPGTRLTVT.

V gene TRBV18 combines with J gene TRBJ1-2; TRBD1 aligns across 7 bases. The ends lost 2 bases at V and 4 bases at J; junction bases unmatched: 4. The CDR3 is 14 amino acids. Germline V gene lookup returns CDR1 KGHSH and CDR2 LQKENI. CDR3 DNA: TGTGCCAGCTCACCATACAGGGACAGCTATGGCTACACCTTC. Amino acid sequence: CASSPYRDSYGYTF.

This clone showed up just a few times. This chain uses TRBV3-1 (or the pseudogene TRBV3-2) with TRBJ1-1; TRBD1 might be the D (5 bases). This CDR3 is built from 13 residues. V was clipped by 3 bases and J by 3 bases, with 8 bases between them. Germline V gives CDR1 LGHDT, CDR2 YNNKEL (reference sequence). In nucleotides, the CDR3 is TGTGCCAGCAGCCAGCGGGGGGACACTGAAGCTTTCTTT. Translated: CASSQRGDTEAFF.

The chain has TRBV27 and TRBJ1-1; the match to TRBD1 covers 9 bases. Trimming cost V 3 bases and J 3 bases; bases outside gene matches: 8. Looked up from germline, CDR1 is MNHEY and CDR2 is SMNVEV (reference sequence). The CDR3 runs to 16 residues. The CDR3 is CASSFNRGRPDTEAFF. DNA of the CDR3: TGTGCCAGCAGTTTTAACAGGGGGCGCCCGGACACTGAAGCTTTCTTT.

About this clone: Other DNA sequences in this sample translate to the same CDR3. The V call is TRBV29-1, the J call TRBJ2-7; no firm D call. Germline V gives CDR1 SQVTM, CDR2 ANQGSEA. V shed 5 bases and J shed 1 base, with 6 bases lying between them. CDR3 length: 11 residues. The CDR3, as DNA: TGCAGCGTTCAGGTTTCCTACGAGCAGTACTTC. Its translation is CSVQVSYEQYF.

The chain combines TRBV6-6 with TRBJ1-5; 9 nucleotides line up with TRBD1. The CDR3 runs 16 residues. V dropped 0 bases and J dropped 6; count of bases not matched to a gene: 6. Germline CDR1 MNHNY, CDR2 SVGAGI (reference sequence). In nucleotides, the CDR3 is TGTGCCAGCAGTTACTCGACAGGGGGGAACGGTCAGCCCCAGCATTTT. Translation: CASSYSTGGNGQPQHF.

V gene TRBV20-1 combines with J gene TRBJ1-2; D gene ambiguous. Germline loops: CDR1 DFQATT, CDR2 SNEGSKA (reference sequence). This CDR3 has 9 residues. V dropped 5 bases and J dropped 7 bases, with 5 bases sitting between them. CDR3 protein: CSALPGYTF. The CDR3 coding sequence is TGCAGTGCTCTACCTGGCTACACCTTC.

The genes are TRBV9 and TRBJ1-1; possibly TRBD1 for D (5 bases). Germline V lookup: CDR1 SGDLS, CDR2 YYNGEE. This CDR3 spans 13 amino acids. V was pared by 7 bases and J by 0 bases, with 10 bases between. CDR3 nucleotide sequence: TGTGCCAGCCAGGGAGGGATGAACACTGAAGCTTTCTTT. Its translation is CASQGGMNTEAFF.

The V gene is TRBV10-3, the J gene TRBJ1-1; D might be TRBD1 (6 bases). The CDR3 covers 15 residues. Germline V gene lookup returns CDR1 ENHRY and CDR2 SYGVKD. V shed 7 bases and J shed 1 base, with 16 bases lying between them. The CDR3 loop reads CAINEGAGENTEAFF. The CDR3 bases are TGTGCCATCAACGAAGGGGCAGGGGAGAACACTGAAGCTTTCTTT.

The J gene is TRBJ2-5, the V gene TRBV6-5, with a tentative D call TRBD2 (6 bases). V dropped 6 bases and J dropped 5 bases, with 16 bases sitting between them. Germline V CDR1 and CDR2: MNHEY, SVGAGI. The CDR3 contains 14 residues. The CDR3 coding sequence is TGTGCCAGCAGCGCACGTTCGGGAGTGGAGACCCAGTACTTC. It encodes CASSARSGVETQYF.

The V gene is TRBV24-1, the J gene TRBJ2-2, with 9 bases matching TRBD1. The CDR3 contains 16 residues. Germline V gene lookup returns CDR1 KGHDR and CDR2 SFDVKD. Losses at the gene ends were 7 bases for V and 1 base for J; bases not matched to a gene: 6. CDR3 DNA sequence: TGTGCCACCAGCAACACGGGACAGGGGAACACCGGGGAGCTGTTTTTT. Its protein is CATSNTGQGNTGELFF.